One and the same sample provided the 4 T cell receptor beta chains below, sequenced in a study of cytomegalovirus exposure and HLA in healthy donors. Method: immunoSEQ multiplex PCR; TCRdb's copy keeps in-frame clones and lacks some. In the table there are about 120,000 clones, approximately 88% of which are singletons. The sequenced material came from PBMCs. These receptors were collected from a man younger than 35 in good health and CMV-seronegative.

The chain recombines TRBV4-3 with TRBJ1-2, with D possibly matching TRBD1 (6 bases). This CDR3 has 17 residues. V dropped 0 bases and J dropped 5 bases, with 19 bases sitting between them. CDR1 and CDR2 from the germline V gene are LGHNA and YSLEER. The CDR3 DNA reads as TGCGCCAGCAGCCAAGATTACGGCAGGGGCCAGTGGTATGGCTACACCTTC. Its protein product is CASSQDYGRGQWYGYTF.

The chain couples TRBV6-6 to TRBJ1-3; perhaps TRBD1 as D (6 bases). The CDR3 has 15 amino acids. The V end was cut by 7 bases, the J end by 4 bases, with 17 bases between. CDR1 is MNHNY and CDR2 is SVGAGI in the germline V gene (reference sequence). The CDR3 spells CASTQQGVGGNTIYF. CDR3 DNA: TGTGCCAGCACCCAACAGGGTGTGGGGGGAAACACCATATATTTT.

The chain links TRBV6-5 to TRBJ2-5; the D gene is possibly TRBD1 (5 bases). Germline V lookup: CDR1 MNHEY, CDR2 SVGAGI. There are 13 residues in the CDR3. V lost 8 bases to trimming and J lost 2 bases, with 12 bases between them. Here the CDR3 DNA reads TGTGCCAGCTGGGCAGGGTTACAAGAGACCCAGTACTTC. Protein sequence: CASWAGLQETQYF.

The table lists this clone with a few counts. This chain connects TRBV28 to TRBJ1-5; 12 positions agree with TRBD1. Germline-derived CDR1 and CDR2 are MDHEN and SYDVKM. The CDR3 sequence is 16 residues long. Unmatched junction bases numbered 9, after V lost 6 bases and J lost 6 bases. The CDR3 DNA reads TGTGCCAGCAGGCCTGACGGGACAGGGGGCGTTCAGCCCCAGCATTTT. Its protein product is CASRPDGTGGVQPQHF.